Described below is a single T cell receptor (beta chain) sequence and its context. Its matching antigen is unknown. The germline gene is not matched at one end of the junction; a read error may be the cause. Per germline, CDR1 SGHRS and CDR2 YFSETQ. There are 11 residues in the CDR3. The entire patient cohort was treatment-naive prior to thyroid surgery. In the original analysis: The study built a papillary thyroid cancer distant-metastasis classifier from CDR3 differences across clinicopathological groups. TCRdb reassembled clones from the PCR reads with MiXCR. The V and J calls were not made by the authors but by TCRdb's processing. The table records more than 4,000 clones, 23% of them present only once. These data come from a study of metastatic and nonmetastatic thyroid tumors. General study findings and limits: Patients with malignant thyroid tumors reportedly had significantly higher TCR beta diversity than those with benign nodules, in blood and tumor.

The source of this sequence is a male donor with papillary thyroid cancer or a benign thyroid nodule (not recorded which). Some clones in this sample may be carry-over from other donors' samples. This sequence joins TRBV5-1 and TRBJ2-3; a possible D gene is TRBD1 (5 bases). Sequenced material: tumor tissue. The DNA for the CDR3 is TGCGCCAGCAGCATGACAGATACTCAGTATTTT. Encoded protein: CASSMTDTQYF.